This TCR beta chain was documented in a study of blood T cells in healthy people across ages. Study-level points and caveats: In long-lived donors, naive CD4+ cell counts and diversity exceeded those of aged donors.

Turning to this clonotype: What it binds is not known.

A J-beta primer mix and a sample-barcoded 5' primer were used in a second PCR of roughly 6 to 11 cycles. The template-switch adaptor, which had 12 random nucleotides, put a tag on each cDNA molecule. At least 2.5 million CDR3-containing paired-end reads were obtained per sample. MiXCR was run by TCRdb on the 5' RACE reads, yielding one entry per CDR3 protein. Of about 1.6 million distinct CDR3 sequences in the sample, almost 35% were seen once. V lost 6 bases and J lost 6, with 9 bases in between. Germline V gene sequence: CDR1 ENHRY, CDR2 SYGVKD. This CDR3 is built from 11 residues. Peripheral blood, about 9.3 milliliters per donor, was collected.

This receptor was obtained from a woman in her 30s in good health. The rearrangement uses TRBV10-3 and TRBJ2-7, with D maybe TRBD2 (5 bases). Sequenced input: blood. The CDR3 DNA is TGTGCCATCAGGGACTCGGGCGAGCAGTACTTC. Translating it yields CAIRDSGEQYF.